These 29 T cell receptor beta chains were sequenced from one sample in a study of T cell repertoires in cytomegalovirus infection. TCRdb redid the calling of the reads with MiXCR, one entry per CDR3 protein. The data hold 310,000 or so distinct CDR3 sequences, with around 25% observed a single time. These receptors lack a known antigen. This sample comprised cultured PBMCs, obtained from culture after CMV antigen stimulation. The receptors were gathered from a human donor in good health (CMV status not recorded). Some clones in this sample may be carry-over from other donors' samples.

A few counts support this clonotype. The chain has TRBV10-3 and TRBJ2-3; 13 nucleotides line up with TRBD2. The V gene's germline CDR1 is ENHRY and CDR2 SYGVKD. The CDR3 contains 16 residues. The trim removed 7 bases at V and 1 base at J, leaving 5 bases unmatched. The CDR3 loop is CAITGLAGVGTDTQYF. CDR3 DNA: TGTGCCATCACAGGACTAGCGGGAGTCGGCACAGATACGCAGTATTTT.

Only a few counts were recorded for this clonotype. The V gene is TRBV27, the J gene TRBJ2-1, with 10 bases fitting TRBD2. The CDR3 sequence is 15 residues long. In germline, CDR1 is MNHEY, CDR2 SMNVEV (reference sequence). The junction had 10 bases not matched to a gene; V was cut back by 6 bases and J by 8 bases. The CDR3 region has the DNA TGTGCCAGCAGGGCTAGCGGGAGCGAGTCCTATGAGCAGTTCTTC. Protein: CASRASGSESYEQFF.

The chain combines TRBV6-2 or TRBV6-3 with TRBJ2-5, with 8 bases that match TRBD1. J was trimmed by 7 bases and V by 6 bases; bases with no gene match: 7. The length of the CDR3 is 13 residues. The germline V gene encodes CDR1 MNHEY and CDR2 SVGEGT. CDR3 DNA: TGTGCCAGCAGAAGGACAGGGCTCGGGACCCAGTACTTC. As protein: CASRRTGLGTQYF.

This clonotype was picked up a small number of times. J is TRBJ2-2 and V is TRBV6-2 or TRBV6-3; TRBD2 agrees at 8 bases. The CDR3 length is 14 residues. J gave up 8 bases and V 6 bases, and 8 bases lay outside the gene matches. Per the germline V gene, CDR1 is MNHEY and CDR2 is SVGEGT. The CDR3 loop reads CASSDGTRFGELFF. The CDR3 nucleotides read TGTGCCAGCAGCGACGGGACTAGATTTGGGGAGCTGTTTTTT.

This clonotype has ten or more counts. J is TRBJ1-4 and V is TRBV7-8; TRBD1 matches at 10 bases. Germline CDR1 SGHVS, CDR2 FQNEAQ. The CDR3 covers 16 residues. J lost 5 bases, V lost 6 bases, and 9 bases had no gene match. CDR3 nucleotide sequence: TGTGCCAGCAGACGGATACCGGGACAGGGGAATGAAAAACTGTTTTTT. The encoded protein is CASRRIPGQGNEKLFF. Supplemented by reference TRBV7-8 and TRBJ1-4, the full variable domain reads GAGVSQSPRYKVAKRGQDVALRCDPISGHVSLFWYQQALGQGPEFLTYFQNEAQLDKSGLPSDRFFAERPEGSVSTLKIQRTQQEDSAVYLCASRRIPGQGNEKLFFGSGTQLSVL.

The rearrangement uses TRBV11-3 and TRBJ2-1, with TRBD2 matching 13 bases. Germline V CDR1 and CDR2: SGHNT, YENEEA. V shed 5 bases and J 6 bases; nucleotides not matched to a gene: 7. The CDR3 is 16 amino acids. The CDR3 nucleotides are TGTGCCAGCAGCACCATCCGACTAGCGGGAGGCAATGAGCAGTTCTTC. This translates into CASSTIRLAGGNEQFF.

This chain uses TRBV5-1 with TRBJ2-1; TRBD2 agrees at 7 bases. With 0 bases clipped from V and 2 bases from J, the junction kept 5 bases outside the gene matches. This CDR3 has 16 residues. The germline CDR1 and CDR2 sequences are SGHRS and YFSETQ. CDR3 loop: CASSLEAGVAYNEQFF. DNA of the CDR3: TGCGCCAGCAGCTTGGAGGCGGGAGTTGCCTACAATGAGCAGTTCTTC.

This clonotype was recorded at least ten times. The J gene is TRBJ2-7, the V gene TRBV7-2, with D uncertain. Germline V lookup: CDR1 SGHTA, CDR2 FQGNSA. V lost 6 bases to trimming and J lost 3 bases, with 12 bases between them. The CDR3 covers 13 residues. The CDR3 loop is CASRPGGDYEQYF. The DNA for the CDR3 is TGTGCCAGCAGGCCCGGTGGGGACTACGAGCAGTACTTC.

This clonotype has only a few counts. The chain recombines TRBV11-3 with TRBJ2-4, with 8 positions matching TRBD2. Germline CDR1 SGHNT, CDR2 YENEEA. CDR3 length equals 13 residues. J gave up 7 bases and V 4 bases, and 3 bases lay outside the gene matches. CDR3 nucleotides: TGTGCCAGCAGCTCGGGACTAGGGAACATTCAGTACTTC. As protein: CASSSGLGNIQYF.

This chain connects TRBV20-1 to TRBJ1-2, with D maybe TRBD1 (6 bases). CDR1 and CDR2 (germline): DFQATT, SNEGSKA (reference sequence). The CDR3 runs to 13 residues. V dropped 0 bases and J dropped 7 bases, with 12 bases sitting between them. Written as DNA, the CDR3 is TGCAGTGCTAGAGATACAGGGTCGGGTGGCTACACCTTC. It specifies CSARDTGSGGYTF.

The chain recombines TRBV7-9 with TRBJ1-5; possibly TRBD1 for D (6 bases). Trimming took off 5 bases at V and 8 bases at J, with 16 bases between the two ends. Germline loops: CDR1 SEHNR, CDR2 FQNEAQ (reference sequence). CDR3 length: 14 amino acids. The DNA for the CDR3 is TGTGCCAGCAGCCCGGGACACGGAGCGGAGCCCCAGCATTTT. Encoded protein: CASSPGHGAEPQHF.

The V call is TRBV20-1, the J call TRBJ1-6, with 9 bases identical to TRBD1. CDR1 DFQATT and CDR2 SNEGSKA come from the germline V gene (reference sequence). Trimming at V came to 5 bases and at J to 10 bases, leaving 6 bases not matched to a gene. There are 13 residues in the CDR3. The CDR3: CSARTGEGSPLHF. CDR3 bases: TGCAGTGCTCGGACAGGGGAGGGGTCACCCCTCCACTTT.

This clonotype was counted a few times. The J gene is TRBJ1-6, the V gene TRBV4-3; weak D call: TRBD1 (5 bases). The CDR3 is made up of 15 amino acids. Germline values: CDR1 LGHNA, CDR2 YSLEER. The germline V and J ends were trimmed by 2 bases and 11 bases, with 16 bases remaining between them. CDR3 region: CASSQSGTGLTPLHF. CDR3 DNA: TGCGCCAGCAGCCAATCCGGGACCGGGTTGACACCCCTCCACTTT.

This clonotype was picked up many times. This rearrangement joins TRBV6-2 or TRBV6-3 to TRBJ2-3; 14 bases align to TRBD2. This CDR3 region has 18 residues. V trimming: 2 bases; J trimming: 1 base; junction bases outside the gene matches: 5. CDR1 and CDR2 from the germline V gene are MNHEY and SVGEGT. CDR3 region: CASSYPLGLAGGTDTQYF. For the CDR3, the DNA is TGTGCCAGCAGTTACCCCCTGGGACTAGCGGGAGGCACAGATACGCAGTATTTT.

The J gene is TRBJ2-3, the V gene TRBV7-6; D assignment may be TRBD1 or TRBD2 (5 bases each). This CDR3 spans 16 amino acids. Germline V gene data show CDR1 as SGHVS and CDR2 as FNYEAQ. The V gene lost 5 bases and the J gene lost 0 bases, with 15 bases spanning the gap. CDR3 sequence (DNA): TGTGCCAGCAGCATAGTGGGGGAGAGCAGCACAGATACGCAGTATTTT. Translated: CASSIVGESSTDTQYF. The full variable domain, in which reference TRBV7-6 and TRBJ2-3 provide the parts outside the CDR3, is GAGVSQSPRYKVTKRGQDVALRCDPISGHVSLYWYRQALGQGPEFLTYFNYEAQQDKSGLPNDRFSAERPEGSISTLTIQRTEQRDSAMYRCASSIVGESSTDTQYFGPGTRLTVL.

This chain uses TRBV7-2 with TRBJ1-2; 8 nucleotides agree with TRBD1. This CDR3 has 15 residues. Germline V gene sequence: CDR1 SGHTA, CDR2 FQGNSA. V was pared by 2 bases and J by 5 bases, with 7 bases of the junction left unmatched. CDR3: CASSLTDTGGYGYTF. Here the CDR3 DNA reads TGTGCCAGCAGCTTAACGGACACAGGGGGTTATGGCTACACCTTC.

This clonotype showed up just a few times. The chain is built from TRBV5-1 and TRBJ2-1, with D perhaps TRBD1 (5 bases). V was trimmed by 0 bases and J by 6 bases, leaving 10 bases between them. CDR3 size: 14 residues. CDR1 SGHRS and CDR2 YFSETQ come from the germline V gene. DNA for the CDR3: TGCGCCAGCAGCTTGGAGGCAGGGTCCAATGAGCAGTTCTTC. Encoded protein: CASSLEAGSNEQFF.

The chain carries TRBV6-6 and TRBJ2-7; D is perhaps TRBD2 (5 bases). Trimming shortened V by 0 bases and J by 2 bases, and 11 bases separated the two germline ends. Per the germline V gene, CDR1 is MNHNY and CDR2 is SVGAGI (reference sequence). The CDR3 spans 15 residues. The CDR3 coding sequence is TGTGCCAGCAGTTACTCCCCTAGCAGAGCCTACGAGCAGTACTTC. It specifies CASSYSPSRAYEQYF.

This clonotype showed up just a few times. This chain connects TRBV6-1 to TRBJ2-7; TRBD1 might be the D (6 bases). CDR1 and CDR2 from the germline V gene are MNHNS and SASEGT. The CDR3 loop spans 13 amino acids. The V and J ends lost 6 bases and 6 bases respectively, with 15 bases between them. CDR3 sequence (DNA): TGTGCCAGCAGCCCCGGACAGCCGGGCGAGCAGTACGTC. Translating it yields CASSPGQPGEQYV.

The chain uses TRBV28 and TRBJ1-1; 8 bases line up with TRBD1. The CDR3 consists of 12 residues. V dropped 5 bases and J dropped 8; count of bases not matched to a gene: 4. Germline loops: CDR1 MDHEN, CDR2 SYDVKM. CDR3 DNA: TGTGCCAGCAGTAATCGGGACAGGGAAGCTTTCTTT. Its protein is CASSNRDREAFF.

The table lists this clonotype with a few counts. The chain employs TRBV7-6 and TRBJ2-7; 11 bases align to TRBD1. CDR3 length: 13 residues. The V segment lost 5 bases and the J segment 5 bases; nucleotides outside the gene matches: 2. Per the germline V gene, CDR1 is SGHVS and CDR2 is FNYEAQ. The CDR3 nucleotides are TGTGCCAGCAGCCCGGGACAGGGGGACGAGCAGTACGTC. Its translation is CASSPGQGDEQYV.

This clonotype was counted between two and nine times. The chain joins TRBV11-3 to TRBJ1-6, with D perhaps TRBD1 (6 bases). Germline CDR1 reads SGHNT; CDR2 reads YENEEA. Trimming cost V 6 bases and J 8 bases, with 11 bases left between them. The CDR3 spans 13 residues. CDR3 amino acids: CASSRGLDSPLHF. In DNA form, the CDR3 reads TGTGCCAGCAGTAGGGGGTTGGATTCACCCCTCCACTTT.

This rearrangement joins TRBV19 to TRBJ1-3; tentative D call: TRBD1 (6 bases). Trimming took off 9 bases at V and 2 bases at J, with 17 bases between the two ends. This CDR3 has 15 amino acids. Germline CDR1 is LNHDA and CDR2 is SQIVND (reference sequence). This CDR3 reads CASREAGEAGNTIYF. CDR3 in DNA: TGTGCCAGCCGAGAGGCAGGGGAAGCTGGAAACACCATATATTTT.

The CDR3 reads CASSTGQARGDTEAFF. CDR3 sequence (DNA): TGCGCCAGCAGCACGGGACAGGCGAGGGGGGACACTGAAGCTTTCTTT. The V and J genes are TRBV5-1 and TRBJ1-1; the match to TRBD1 covers 8 bases. Trimming removed 4 bases from V and 3 bases from J; junction bases left unmatched: 11. Germline CDR1 reads SGHRS; CDR2 reads YFSETQ. This CDR3 has 16 residues.

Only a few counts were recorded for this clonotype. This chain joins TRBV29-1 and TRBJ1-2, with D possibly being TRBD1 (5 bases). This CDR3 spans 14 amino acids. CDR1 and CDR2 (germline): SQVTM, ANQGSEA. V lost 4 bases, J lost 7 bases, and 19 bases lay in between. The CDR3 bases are TGCAGCGTTGCCAACGTGGGAGGGGATGGTGGCTACACCTTC. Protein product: CSVANVGGDGGYTF.

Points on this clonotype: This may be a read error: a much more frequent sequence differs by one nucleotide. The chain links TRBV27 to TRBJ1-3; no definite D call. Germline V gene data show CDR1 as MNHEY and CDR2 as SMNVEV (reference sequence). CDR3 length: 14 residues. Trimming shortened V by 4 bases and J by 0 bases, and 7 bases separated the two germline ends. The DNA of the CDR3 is TGTGCCAGCAGTTCAGGACCCTCTGGAAACACCATATATTTT. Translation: CASSSGPSGNTIYF.

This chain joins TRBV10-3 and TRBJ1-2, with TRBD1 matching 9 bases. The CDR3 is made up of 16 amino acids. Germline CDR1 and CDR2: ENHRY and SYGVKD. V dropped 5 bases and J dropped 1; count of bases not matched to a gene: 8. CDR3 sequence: CAISKPMTGGNYGYTF. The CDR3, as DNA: TGTGCCATCAGTAAACCGATGACAGGGGGTAACTATGGCTACACCTTC.

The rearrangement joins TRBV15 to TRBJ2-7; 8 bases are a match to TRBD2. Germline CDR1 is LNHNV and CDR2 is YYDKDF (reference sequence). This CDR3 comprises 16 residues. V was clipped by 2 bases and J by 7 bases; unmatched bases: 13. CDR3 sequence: CATSRPLAGRAEEQYF. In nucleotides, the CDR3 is TGTGCCACCAGCAGACCCTTAGCGGGGAGGGCCGAGGAGCAGTACTTC.

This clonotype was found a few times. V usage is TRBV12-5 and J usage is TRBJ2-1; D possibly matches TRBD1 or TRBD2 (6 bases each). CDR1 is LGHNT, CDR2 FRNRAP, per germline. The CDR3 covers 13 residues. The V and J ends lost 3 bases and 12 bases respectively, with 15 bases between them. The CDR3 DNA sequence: TGTGCTAGTGGTTTAGGAGGGGGGTTGGGGCAGTTCTTC. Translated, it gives CASGLGGGLGQFF.